These 25 T cell receptor beta chains came from one sample sequenced in a study of blood T cell repertoires in COVID-19. Measured with immunoSEQ multiplex PCR; TCRdb has only the in-frame clones, and not every one. The sample carries some 110,000 clones, around 77% recorded once. The sequenced material came from peripheral blood. The receptors shown here come from a man aged 55-75 years with active or convalescent COVID-19.

The J gene is TRBJ2-4, the V gene TRBV23-1, with 10 bases identical to TRBD2. TRBV23-1 is an ORF, and what it does is uncertain. The trim removed 10 bases at V and 3 bases at J, leaving 15 bases unmatched. The CDR3 is 17 residues long. The CDR3 sequence: CATPGEREGRSKNIQYF. CDR3 sequence (DNA): TGCGCCACCCCCGGGGAGCGGGAGGGCCGAAGCAAAAACATTCAGTACTTC.

The V call is TRBV9, the J call TRBJ1-1, with TRBD1 matching over 9 bases. The V gene's germline CDR1 is SGDLS and CDR2 YYNGEE. V lost 2 bases, J lost 5 bases, and 1 base stayed unmatched. The CDR3 is 13 residues long. The CDR3 DNA reads as TGTGCCAGCAGCGTGACAGGGGGGACTGAAGCTTTCTTT. Its translation: CASSVTGGTEAFF.

This clone was seen a few times. J is TRBJ2-7 and V is TRBV7-2; 7 nucleotides align to TRBD2. The length of the CDR3 is 14 residues. Trimming cost V 4 bases and J 2 bases; bases outside gene matches: 5. Germline V gene lookup returns CDR1 SGHTA and CDR2 FQGNSA. CDR3 sequence reads: CASSSGGSTYEQYF. In DNA, the CDR3 is TGTGCCAGCAGCTCCGGGGGGTCCACCTACGAGCAGTACTTC.

The rearrangement joins TRBV18 to TRBJ2-7; D unresolved. V was trimmed by 4 bases and J by 3 bases, leaving 4 bases between them. Germline CDR1 KGHSH, CDR2 LQKENI. The CDR3 extends over 11 amino acids. The CDR3: CASSLGYEQYF. CDR3 nucleotide sequence: TGTGCCAGCTCACTCGGCTACGAGCAGTACTTC.

The rearrangement joins TRBV6-6 to TRBJ2-7; TRBD2 aligns across 11 bases. V lost 6 bases, J lost 5 bases, and 9 bases stayed unmatched. CDR1 MNHNY and CDR2 SVGAGI come from the germline V gene (reference sequence). This CDR3 region has 15 residues. DNA for the CDR3: TGTGCCAGCAGCCCCGGTAGCGGGAGGGCCGACGAGCAGTACTTC. It specifies CASSPGSGRADEQYF.

The rearrangement joins TRBV15 to TRBJ2-7, with TRBD2 matching 8 bases. The CDR3 has 15 residues. V dropped 1 base and J dropped 5; count of bases not matched to a gene: 7. Germline V lookup: CDR1 LNHNV, CDR2 YYDKDF (reference sequence). The DNA of the CDR3 is TGTGCCACCAGCAGAGGAGCGGGAGAATGGGACGAGCAGTACTTC. It specifies CATSRGAGEWDEQYF.

This clone occurred a few times. Here the CDR3 reads CASSSTSGTAAAQYF. CDR3 sequence (DNA): TGTGCCAGCAGCTCGACTAGCGGGACGGCGGCAGCGCAGTATTTT. This rearrangement joins TRBV7-3 to TRBJ2-3; the match to TRBD2 covers 11 bases. The CDR3 is made up of 15 amino acids. Germline trimming cut 4 bases from V and 10 bases from J; bases unmatched to any gene: 10. The V gene's germline CDR1 is SGHTA and CDR2 FQGTGA.

The rearrangement uses TRBV3-1 (or the pseudogene TRBV3-2) and TRBJ2-7, with D perhaps TRBD2 (6 bases). Germline V CDR1 and CDR2: LGHDT, YNNKEL (reference sequence). The CDR3 sequence is 14 residues long. V lost 1 base and J lost 3, with 10 bases in between. The CDR3 is CASSQAGAYYEQYF. The CDR3, as DNA: TGTGCCAGCAGCCAAGCGGGAGCCTACTACGAGCAGTACTTC.

The gene calls are TRBV11-2 and TRBJ2-3; D is uncertain. CDR1 and CDR2 from the germline V gene are SGHAT and FQNNGV. V lost 5 bases, J lost 4 bases, and 13 bases lay in between. This CDR3 is built from 14 residues. The CDR3 bases are TGTGCCAGCAGCCCTCAGATCTCCCCAGATACGCAGTATTTT. Its protein product is CASSPQISPDTQYF.

The J gene is TRBJ1-2, the V gene TRBV4-3; 10 bases fit TRBD1. After removal of 4 bases from V and 0 bases from J, the junction contained 5 bases not matched to a gene. The CDR3 is made up of 16 amino acids. Germline values: CDR1 LGHNA, CDR2 YSLEER. CDR3 in amino acids: CASSPGGTGANYGYTF. The CDR3 DNA is TGCGCCAGCAGCCCCGGAGGGACAGGGGCTAACTATGGCTACACCTTC.

V usage is TRBV20-1 and J usage is TRBJ2-3; D perhaps matches TRBD2 (6 bases). The CDR3 totals 14 residues. Per the germline V gene, CDR1 is DFQATT and CDR2 is SNEGSKA (reference sequence). V lost 3 bases to trimming and J lost 6 bases, with 16 bases between them. The CDR3 region has the DNA TGCAGTGCTAGTGGGCGCGGGAATACGGATACGCAGTATTTT. Translated, it gives CSASGRGNTDTQYF.

This clone appeared once. J is TRBJ1-2 and V is TRBV5-6; D may be TRBD1 (5 bases). Looked up from germline, CDR1 is SGHDT and CDR2 is YYEEEE. This CDR3 has 14 residues. The V end lost 4 bases, the J end lost 4 bases, and 14 bases lay between the germline ends. CDR3: CASSPTDSFYGYTF. Here the CDR3 DNA reads TGTGCCAGCAGCCCAACCGACAGTTTCTATGGCTACACCTTC.

This chain uses TRBV9 with TRBJ2-2; possibly TRBD2 for D (6 bases). The length of the CDR3 is 15 residues. The V end was cut by 0 bases, the J end by 2 bases, with 8 bases between. Germline lookup yields CDR1 SGDLS and CDR2 YYNGEE. The CDR3 loop reads CASSVAEGNTGELFF. Written as DNA, the CDR3 is TGTGCCAGCAGCGTAGCGGAGGGCAACACCGGGGAGCTGTTTTTT.

The chain carries TRBV16 and TRBJ1-1; D may be TRBD1 (6 bases). The V end was cut by 0 bases, the J end by 1 base, with 9 bases between. Germline-derived CDR1 and CDR2 are KGHSY and FQNENV. The CDR3 contains 15 residues. The CDR3 DNA reads TGTGCCAGCAGCCAATCAGGACAGTCGAACACTGAAGCTTTCTTT. Protein product: CASSQSGQSNTEAFF. The variable domain in full, with the rest retrieved from reference TRBV16 and TRBJ1-1, is GEEVAQTPKHLVRGEGQKAKLYCAPIKGHSYVFWYQQVLKNEFKFLISFQNENVFDETGMPKERFSAKCLPNSPCSLEIQATKLEDSAVYFCASSQSGQSNTEAFFGQGTRLTVV.

The V call is TRBV28, the J call TRBJ2-1; D may be TRBD2 (6 bases). The length of the CDR3 is 15 residues. Trimming left V 6 bases short and J 7 bases short, with 19 bases between. The V gene's germline CDR1 is MDHEN and CDR2 SYDVKM. This CDR3 is CASSLQRRAGNEQFF. DNA of the CDR3: TGTGCCAGCAGCCTACAGCGGAGGGCGGGGAATGAGCAGTTCTTC.

This clone was recorded only once. The V and J genes are TRBV25-1 and TRBJ2-5, with TRBD1 matching over 8 bases. This CDR3 is 13 amino acids long. J gave up 3 bases and V 6 bases, and 3 bases lay outside the gene matches. Germline values: CDR1 MGHDK, CDR2 SYGVNS. In DNA form, the CDR3 reads TGTGCCAGCAGAAAGACAGGGGAAGAGACCCAGTACTTC. Translated: CASRKTGEETQYF.

This chain uses TRBV14 with TRBJ1-6; unclear D gene. Germline CDR1 reads SGHDN; CDR2 reads FVKESK. Trimming stripped 4 bases from V and 7 bases from J, with 14 bases between. The CDR3 sequence is 15 residues long. The CDR3 sequence: CASSRLRDGNSPLHF. CDR3 in DNA: TGTGCCAGCAGCCGATTACGGGATGGCAATTCACCCCTCCACTTT.

J is TRBJ2-3 and V is TRBV24-1, with TRBD2 matching over 9 bases. There are 13 residues in the CDR3. CDR1 and CDR2 (germline): KGHDR, SFDVKD. V was pared by 9 bases and J by 1 base, with 1 base of the junction left unmatched. This CDR3 reads CATRTSGTDTQYF. CDR3 DNA: TGTGCCACCCGGACTAGCGGCACAGATACGCAGTATTTT.

Points on this clone: This CDR3 is also generated by other DNA sequences in the sample. This chain links TRBV12-3 or TRBV12-4 with TRBJ2-7; TRBD2 might be the D (6 bases). Trimming pared 5 bases from V and 3 bases from J, leaving 8 bases between. The CDR3 is made up of 12 amino acids. The CDR3 DNA follows: TGTGCCAGCAGTGGGACTGGCTACGAGCAGTACTTC. This codes for CASSGTGYEQYF.

This chain uses TRBV30 with TRBJ2-7; TRBD2 might be the D (6 bases). With 1 base removed from V and 6 bases from J, the gap between germline ends came to 13 bases. The V gene's germline CDR1 is GTSNPN and CDR2 SVGIG (reference sequence). There are 13 residues in the CDR3. The CDR3, as DNA: TGTGCCTGGAGTGAGCGGGTTCGGGCCGAGCAGTACTTC. This codes for CAWSERVRAEQYF.

This rearrangement joins TRBV13 to TRBJ2-5, with 8 bases fitting TRBD1. CDR1 and CDR2 from the germline V gene are PRHDT and FYEKMQ (reference sequence). The CDR3 is made up of 15 amino acids. J gave up 2 bases and V 5 bases, and 7 bases lay outside the gene matches. The CDR3 is CASSPPDRAQETQYF. CDR3 nucleotide sequence: TGTGCCAGCAGCCCCCCGGACAGGGCGCAAGAGACCCAGTACTTC.

The V and J genes are TRBV19 and TRBJ2-7; D possibly corresponds to TRBD1 (5 bases). This CDR3 contains 15 residues. Germline CDR1 and CDR2: LNHDA and SQIVND (reference sequence). Trimming took 4 bases from V and 6 from J, leaving 19 bases between them. CDR3: CASSNFAGLSSEQYF. The CDR3 DNA is TGTGCCAGTAGTAACTTCGCAGGGTTAAGCTCCGAGCAGTACTTC.

V usage is TRBV7-6 and J usage is TRBJ2-5; 7 bases map to TRBD1. The ends lost 5 bases at V and 2 bases at J; junction bases unmatched: 2. Looked up from germline, CDR1 is SGHVS and CDR2 is FNYEAQ. This CDR3 is 13 amino acids long. The CDR3 DNA reads as TGTGCCAGCAGCCGACAGGGACAAGAGACCCAGTACTTC. It encodes CASSRQGQETQYF. The full variable domain, rest sourced from reference TRBV7-6 and TRBJ2-5, is GAGVSQSPRYKVTKRGQDVALRCDPISGHVSLYWYRQALGQGPEFLTYFNYEAQQDKSGLPNDRFSAERPEGSISTLTIQRTEQRDSAMYRCASSRQGQETQYFGPGTRLLVL.

The V and J genes are TRBV7-2 and TRBJ1-5, with a possible D match to TRBD1 (6 bases). The germline CDR1 and CDR2 sequences are SGHTA and FQGNSA. V was shortened by 6 bases and J by 7 bases, with 10 bases between the two germline ends. The CDR3 extends over 12 amino acids. For the CDR3, the DNA is TGTGCCAGCAGTTACCAGGGGCAGCCCCAGCATTTT. Translation gives CASSYQGQPQHF.

The chain is built from TRBV9 and TRBJ2-5; a weak D match, TRBD1 (6 bases). Germline V CDR1 and CDR2: SGDLS, YYNGEE. V lost 3 bases, J lost 9 bases, and 24 bases lay in between. This CDR3 contains 16 residues. CDR3 sequence (DNA): TGTGCCAGCAGCGCGACCCGGACAGCCAGCATTTCGGCCCAGTACTTC. Translated: CASSATRTASISAQYF.